Presented here are 7 T cell receptor beta chains from one specimen sequenced in a study of blood T cell repertoires in COVID-19. Sequencing used immunoSEQ multiplex PCR; TCRdb keeps in-frame clones, though not all of them. The sample consists of more than 400,000 clones, approximately 83% of them appearing once. The sequenced sample was peripheral blood. The receptor source for this set is a human donor in a cohort sampled during active COVID-19.

The chain has TRBV3-1 (or the pseudogene TRBV3-2) and TRBJ2-7, with 13 bases identical to TRBD2. Germline loops: CDR1 LGHDT, CDR2 YNNKEL (reference sequence). With 2 bases clipped from V and 6 bases from J, the junction kept 7 bases outside the gene matches. The CDR3 has 16 amino acids. The CDR3 DNA is TGTGCCAGCAGCCAACCCCGGACTAGCGGGAGAGGCGAGCAGTACTTC. Translated, it gives CASSQPRTSGRGEQYF.

The chain carries TRBV3-1 (or the pseudogene TRBV3-2) and TRBJ2-7, with 8 bases fitting TRBD2. Germline trimming cut 1 base from V and 2 bases from J; bases unmatched to any gene: 4. This CDR3 spans 15 amino acids. Per the germline V gene, CDR1 is LGHDT and CDR2 is YNNKEL (reference sequence). In nucleotides, the CDR3 is TGTGCCAGCAGCCAAGTCCCGGGAGGGCCCTACGAGCAGTACTTC. Translation gives CASSQVPGGPYEQYF.

The chain employs TRBV28 and TRBJ2-7, with 8 bases that match TRBD2. The CDR3 length is 14 residues. J lost 2 bases, V lost 4 bases, and 4 bases had no gene match. Germline V lookup: CDR1 MDHEN, CDR2 SYDVKM. CDR3 coding DNA: TGTGCCAGCAGTTCTAGCGGGCCAGCCTACGAGCAGTACTTC. Encoded protein: CASSSSGPAYEQYF.

The rearrangement links TRBV28 to TRBJ2-1; no clear D. Germline V gene lookup returns CDR1 MDHEN and CDR2 SYDVKM. V was clipped by 5 bases and J by 9 bases, with 20 bases between them. CDR3 length equals 15 residues. The CDR3 nucleotides read TGTGCCAGCAGTCCCCCGTTATTTCGTGTGGCTGAGCAGTTCTTC. This sequence encodes CASSPPLFRVAEQFF.

In its sample, this clone was seen a few times. The chain combines TRBV4-3 with TRBJ2-3; TRBD2 is a possible D gene (5 bases). V lost 1 base to trimming and J lost 4 bases, with 12 bases between them. This CDR3 contains 15 residues. Germline CDR1 and CDR2: LGHNA and YSLEER. This CDR3 reads CASSQGGNQPDTQYF. Written as DNA, the CDR3 is TGCGCCAGCAGCCAAGGAGGGAACCAACCAGATACGCAGTATTTT.

In its sample, this clone was seen once. CDR3 sequence reads: CAWTGGTGNTIYF. CDR3 DNA sequence: TGTGCCTGGACAGGGGGGACCGGAAACACCATATATTTT. The J gene is TRBJ1-3, the V gene TRBV30, with 7 bases lining up with TRBD1. Germline V lookup: CDR1 GTSNPN, CDR2 SVGIG (reference sequence). V lost 4 bases, J lost 4 bases, and 4 bases stayed unmatched. The CDR3 is 13 residues long.

The chain uses TRBV28 and TRBJ2-2; 7 positions match TRBD1. This CDR3 region has 14 residues. V trimming: 10 bases; J trimming: 1 base; junction bases outside the gene matches: 6. Looked up from germline, CDR1 is MDHEN and CDR2 is SYDVKM. The CDR3 DNA follows: TGTGCCATCTCCAGGGGGAAGAACACCGGGGAGCTGTTTTTT. This codes for CAISRGKNTGELFF.